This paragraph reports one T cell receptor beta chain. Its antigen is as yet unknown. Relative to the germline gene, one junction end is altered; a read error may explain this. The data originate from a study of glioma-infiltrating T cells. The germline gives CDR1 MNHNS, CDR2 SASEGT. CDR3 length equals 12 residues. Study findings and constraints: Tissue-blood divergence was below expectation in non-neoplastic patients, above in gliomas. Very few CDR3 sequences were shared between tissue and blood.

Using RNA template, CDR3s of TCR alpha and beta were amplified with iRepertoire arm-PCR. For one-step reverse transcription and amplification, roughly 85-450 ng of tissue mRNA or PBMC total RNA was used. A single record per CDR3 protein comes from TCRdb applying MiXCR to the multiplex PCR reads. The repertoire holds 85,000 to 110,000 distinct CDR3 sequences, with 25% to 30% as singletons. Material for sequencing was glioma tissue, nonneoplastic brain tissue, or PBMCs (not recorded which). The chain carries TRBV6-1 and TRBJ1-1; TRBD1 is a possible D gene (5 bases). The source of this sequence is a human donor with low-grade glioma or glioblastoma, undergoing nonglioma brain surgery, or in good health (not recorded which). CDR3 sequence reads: CASRTRDGEDFF. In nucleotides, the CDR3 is TGTGCCAGCAGGACACGGGACGGTGAAGATTTCTTT.